There are a few counts of the clone carrying this T cell receptor (beta chain). Study processing details: A papillary thyroid cancer distant-metastasis classifier was built from CDR3 differences across clinicopathological groups. TCRdb reprocessed the PCR reads using MiXCR. These V and J calls originate from TCRdb's pipeline instead of the authors' own analysis. The sample has 9,000 or so clones, roughly 15% seen once. V lost 3 bases to trimming and J lost 6 bases, with 6 bases between them. This CDR3 has 11 residues. The source of the sample is a study of metastatic and nonmetastatic thyroid tumors. No patient received treatment before thyroid surgery.

The receptor comes from a female donor with papillary thyroid cancer or a benign thyroid nodule (not recorded which). Some clones in this sample may be carry-over from other donors' samples. Source material: blood. The V call is TRBV12-3 or TRBV12-4, the J call TRBJ2-7; no clear D. This chain's CDR3 is CASSLGGEQYF. CDR3 sequence (DNA): TGTGCCAGCAGTTTGGGCGGCGAGCAGTACTTC.